The clone carrying this TCR beta chain was seen a few times. The data belong to a study of beta chain features in type 1 diabetes. Germline V gives CDR1 MRHNA, CDR2 SNTAGT. The CDR3 is made up of 15 amino acids. V lost 0 bases and J lost 9, with 12 bases in between. Since all of the isolated RNA was reverse transcribed, expressed TCRB transcripts were what got sequenced. Sequencing was performed with immunoSEQ multiplex PCR; in TCRdb, only in-frame clones are kept and a portion is missing. The sample shows 300,000 to 450,000 clones, around 13% of them seen only once. The clonotype was recovered from a man aged 18 to 35 in good health. The sequenced material came from naive CD4+ T cells from blood. V usage is TRBV6-4 and J usage is TRBJ1-6, with unresolved D. This CDR3 reads CASSDSRELGSPLHF. CDR3 nucleotides: TGTGCCAGCAGTGACTCAAGGGAGTTGGGTTCACCCCTCCACTTT.